This paragraph reports one T cell receptor (beta chain). What it recognizes is unknown. The protocol was immunoSEQ multiplex PCR, while the TCRdb copy is restricted to in-frame clones and leaves out a portion. The repertoire holds roughly 1.4 million clones, with around 98.5% as singletons. The data originate from a study of shared clonotypes between healthy human individuals. Study results and caveats: Clonotype sharing among donors was thought likely to change with sequencing depth. Sampling used blood alone; tissue repertoires probably differ. Shared across four donors were about 4.6% of the naive CD4 clonotypes.

There were no recent acute infections or vaccinations among the donors, who were healthy HIV-negative adults. This CDR3 has 14 amino acids. V was pared by 8 bases and J by 7 bases, with 18 bases between. Germline values: CDR1 SNHLY, CDR2 FYNNEI. This receptor was identified in a young man in good health. Specimen: naive CD4+ T cells sorted from blood. As to subset: CD45RA+ positively selected. The chain links TRBV2 to TRBJ1-5; D is uncertain. CDR3 in DNA: TGTGCCAGCTCCCTGGGCTTGCAATCACAGCCCCAGCATTTT. Its translation: CASSLGLQSQPQHF.